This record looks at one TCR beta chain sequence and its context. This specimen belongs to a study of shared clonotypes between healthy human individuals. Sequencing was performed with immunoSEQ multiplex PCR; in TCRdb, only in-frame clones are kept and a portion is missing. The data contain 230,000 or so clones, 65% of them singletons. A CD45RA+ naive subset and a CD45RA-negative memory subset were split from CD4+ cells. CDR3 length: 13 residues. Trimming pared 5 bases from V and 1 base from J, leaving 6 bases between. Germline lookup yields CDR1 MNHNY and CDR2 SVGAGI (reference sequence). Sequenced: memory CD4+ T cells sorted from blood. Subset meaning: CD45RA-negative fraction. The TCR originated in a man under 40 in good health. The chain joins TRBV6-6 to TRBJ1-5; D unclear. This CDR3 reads CASSAWSNQPQHF. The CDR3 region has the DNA TGTGCCAGCAGTGCCTGGAGCAATCAGCCCCAGCATTTT.